A single sample gave rise to the 20 T cell receptor beta chains below, sequenced in a study of T cells in tumors after PD-1 blockade. Profiled with immunoSEQ multiplex PCR; TCRdb holds only in-frame clones, not every one. This table holds 14,000 or so clones, 82% found once. Sequencing used PBMCs, obtained after anti-PD-1 treatment. Receptor source: a human donor with basal cell carcinoma.

This chain uses TRBV19 with TRBJ2-7; 9 bases agree with TRBD1. CDR3 length equals 13 residues. The V segment lost 5 bases and the J segment 3 bases; nucleotides outside the gene matches: 2. Germline assignment: CDR1 LNHDA and CDR2 SQIVND (reference sequence). This chain's CDR3 is CASSADRGYEQYF. DNA of the CDR3: TGTGCCAGTAGTGCGGACAGGGGCTACGAGCAGTACTTC. The whole variable domain, filled in from reference TRBV19 and TRBJ2-7, reads DGGITQSPKYLFRKEGQNVTLSCEQNLNHDAMYWYRQDPGQGLRLIYYSQIVNDFQKGDIAEGYSVSREKKESFPLTVTSAQKNPTAFYLCASSADRGYEQYFGPGTRLTVT.

J is TRBJ1-2 and V is TRBV2; D unclear. CDR3 length: 14 amino acids. CDR1 and CDR2 (germline): SNHLY, FYNNEI. V was shortened by 4 bases and J by 0 bases, with 9 bases between the two germline ends. DNA of the CDR3: TGTGCCAGCAGTGTTGAAAGCCCTAACTATGGCTACACCTTC. It encodes CASSVESPNYGYTF.

J is TRBJ1-6 and V is TRBV28, with 8 bases fitting TRBD1. The ends lost 10 bases at V and 7 bases at J; junction bases unmatched: 6. Germline loops: CDR1 MDHEN, CDR2 SYDVKM. The CDR3 has 13 amino acids. The CDR3 coding sequence is TGTGCCATAGGGACAGGAAAAAATTCACCCCTCCACTTT. The encoded protein is CAIGTGKNSPLHF.

The genes are TRBV3-1 (or the pseudogene TRBV3-2) and TRBJ2-1; 9 positions agree with TRBD1. The length of the CDR3 is 12 residues. The germline V gene encodes CDR1 LGHDT and CDR2 YNNKEL (reference sequence). V lost 8 bases, J lost 8 bases, and 4 bases stayed unmatched. The CDR3 bases are TGTGCCAGCGGACAGGGGTTCGATGAGCAGTTCTTC. Its protein product is CASGQGFDEQFF.

The chain is built from TRBV14 and TRBJ2-7; no definite D call. Trimming stripped 3 bases from V and 6 bases from J, with 9 bases between. In germline, CDR1 is SGHDN, CDR2 FVKESK. The CDR3 length is 12 residues. The CDR3 nucleotides read TGTGCCAGCAGCCACTCGGTAGGCGAGCAGTACTTC. This sequence encodes CASSHSVGEQYF.

The chain links TRBV28 to TRBJ1-5; 9 nucleotides align to TRBD1. The V gene's germline CDR1 is MDHEN and CDR2 SYDVKM. Trimming cost V 5 bases and J 3 bases; bases outside gene matches: 14. This CDR3 region has 18 residues. Here the CDR3 reads CASSRTWTGAELNQPQHF. Written as DNA, the CDR3 is TGTGCCAGCAGTCGAACATGGACAGGGGCTGAACTCAATCAGCCCCAGCATTTT.

This clone was seen a handful of times. Other nucleotide sequences from this sample produce the same CDR3. V is TRBV6-5 and J is TRBJ2-5; unclear D gene. The germline CDR1 and CDR2 sequences are MNHEY and SVGAGI. This CDR3 is 11 amino acids long. V was cut by 5 bases and J by 4 bases, with 5 bases left in between. The DNA for the CDR3 is TGTGCCAGCAGTACCAGAGAGACCCAGTACTTC. The encoded protein is CASSTRETQYF.

V usage is TRBV7-2 and J usage is TRBJ2-7; D is tentatively TRBD1 or TRBD2 (5 bases each). Trimming took 1 base from V and 5 from J, leaving 12 bases between them. Germline V gene sequence: CDR1 SGHTA, CDR2 FQGNSA. The CDR3 loop spans 14 amino acids. The CDR3 loop reads CASSLDGTLDEQYF. CDR3 sequence (DNA): TGTGCCAGCAGCTTAGATGGGACCCTGGACGAGCAGTACTTC.

V gene TRBV28 combines with J gene TRBJ1-2, with TRBD1 matching 7 bases. The CDR3 is 15 residues long. Germline assignment: CDR1 MDHEN and CDR2 SYDVKM. Trimming cost V 2 bases and J 5 bases; bases outside gene matches: 8. The DNA of the CDR3 is TGTGCCAGCAGTTTAAGTGTCAGGGGGGGGTATGGCTACACCTTC. This sequence encodes CASSLSVRGGYGYTF.

This clone appeared a few times. This rearrangement joins TRBV24-1 to TRBJ2-1, with TRBD1 matching 10 bases. Trimming at V came to 2 bases and at J to 5 bases, leaving 5 bases not matched to a gene. Germline lookup yields CDR1 KGHDR and CDR2 SFDVKD. CDR3 length: 16 residues. Here the CDR3 DNA reads TGTGCCACCAGTGATTCCCGACAGGGGGCGGACAATGAGCAGTTCTTC. Translating gives CATSDSRQGADNEQFF.

V is TRBV28 and J is TRBJ2-7; no definite D call. The CDR3 loop spans 15 amino acids. Germline V gene data show CDR1 as MDHEN and CDR2 as SYDVKM. Trimming took 6 bases from V and 0 from J, leaving 15 bases between them. The CDR3 nucleotides are TGTGCCAGCAGGCTCGGACGGAGCAGCTCCTACGAGCAGTACTTC. Amino acid sequence: CASRLGRSSSYEQYF. The variable domain in full, with the rest retrieved from reference TRBV28 and TRBJ2-7, is DVKVTQSSRYLVKRTGEKVFLECVQDMDHENMFWYRQDPGLGLRLIYFSYDVKMKEKGDIPEGYSVSREKKERFSLILESASTNQTSMYLCASRLGRSSSYEQYFGPGTRLTVT.

V usage is TRBV7-6 and J usage is TRBJ1-1; D gene uncertain. The CDR3 covers 14 residues. V was clipped by 4 bases and J by 7 bases, with 16 bases between them. Germline CDR1 and CDR2: SGHVS and FNYEAQ. The chain's CDR3 is CASSSPAGGREAFF. CDR3 sequence (DNA): TGTGCCAGCAGCTCCCCCGCCGGAGGGCGTGAAGCTTTCTTT.

The rearrangement joins TRBV6-5 to TRBJ1-6; D gene uncertain. The length of the CDR3 is 15 residues. Per the germline V gene, CDR1 is MNHEY and CDR2 is SVGAGI. V was pared by 5 bases and J by 7 bases, with 15 bases between. The CDR3 is CASSLGSPWNSPLHF. CDR3 coding DNA: TGTGCCAGCAGTCTAGGGTCACCCTGGAATTCACCCCTCCACTTT.

CDR3 nucleotide sequence: TGTGCCTGGAGTGAACGGTTTGAAAAACTGTTTTTT. Protein product: CAWSERFEKLFF. The chain couples TRBV30 to TRBJ1-4; no firm D call. V was clipped by 1 base and J by 7 bases, with 7 bases between them. Germline V gene lookup returns CDR1 GTSNPN and CDR2 SVGIG (reference sequence). This CDR3 has 12 amino acids.

The chain links TRBV30 to TRBJ2-7; TRBD1 is a possible D gene (6 bases). Trimming took 0 bases from V and 7 from J, leaving 19 bases between them. Germline V CDR1 and CDR2: GTSNPN, SVGIG (reference sequence). The CDR3 is 15 residues long. The CDR3 reads CAWSVRGRGRSEQYF. The CDR3 nucleotides read TGTGCCTGGAGTGTACGAGGCAGGGGTAGGTCAGAGCAGTACTTC.

This chain joins TRBV7-9 and TRBJ1-2; no firm D call. CDR3 length equals 15 residues. V lost 6 bases and J lost 3, with 17 bases in between. Germline CDR1 and CDR2: SEHNR and FQNEAQ (reference sequence). The CDR3 loop reads CASSFEPAVHYGYTF. The CDR3 nucleotides are TGTGCCAGCAGTTTTGAACCCGCGGTGCACTATGGCTACACCTTC. Complete variable domain (other parts from reference TRBV7-9 and TRBJ1-2): DTGVSQNPRHKITKRGQNVTFRCDPISEHNRLYWYRQTLGQGPEFLTYFQNEAQLEKSRLLSDRFSAERPKGSFSTLEIQRTEQGDSAMYLCASSFEPAVHYGYTFGSGTRLTVV.

This chain uses TRBV6-5 with TRBJ1-1, with a possible D match to TRBD1 (5 bases). There are 13 residues in the CDR3. The germline gives CDR1 MNHEY, CDR2 SVGAGI. Between the trimmed V and J ends, which lost 7 bases and 3 bases, there was a span of 12 bases. CDR3: CASTLGTDTEAFF. The CDR3 nucleotides read TGTGCCAGCACTCTTGGGACGGACACTGAAGCTTTCTTT.

The chain has TRBV25-1 and TRBJ1-1; D gene unclear. The germline CDR1 and CDR2 sequences are MGHDK and SYGVNS. Trimming took 7 bases from V and 0 from J, leaving 9 bases between them. This CDR3 spans 13 amino acids. CDR3 protein: CASIGSMNTEAFF. CDR3 DNA: TGTGCCAGCATTGGTAGTATGAACACTGAAGCTTTCTTT.

The J gene is TRBJ2-7, the V gene TRBV6-5; no firm D call. CDR1 MNHEY and CDR2 SVGAGI come from the germline V gene. The CDR3 consists of 14 residues. V lost 5 bases and J 6 bases, leaving 17 bases between the germline ends. As DNA, the CDR3 is TGTGCCAGCAGTAAACCCCCGAAAACGGGCGAGCAGTACTTC. Translated, it gives CASSKPPKTGEQYF.

The genes are TRBV19 and TRBJ2-7; the D is unclear. Germline V gene sequence: CDR1 LNHDA, CDR2 SQIVND (reference sequence). This CDR3 region has 14 residues. Trimming left V 1 base short and J 1 base short, with 8 bases between. Here the CDR3 DNA reads TGTGCCAGTAGTATAGCAGCGACTTCCTACGAGCAGTACTTC. Its translation is CASSIAATSYEQYF.